These T cell receptor beta chains were read from a single sample in a study of blood T cells in healthy people across ages. TCRdb called the 5' RACE reads again in MiXCR, with one record for every CDR3 protein. The data hold approximately 800,000 distinct CDR3 sequences, with around 62% observed a single time. Sequenced input: blood. These receptors all stem from a man in his thirties or forties in good health. CDR3s include the opening cysteine and the closing phenylalanine or tryptophan. D genes are given only for firm matches. The size of a clone is reported for some rows only, either as once, few or many, or as a class for expanded clones.

clone size | J gene | D gene | V gene | CDR3 length | CDR3 DNA | CDR3 protein
NA | TRBJ2-1 | NA | TRBV6-2/TRBV6-3 | 14 | TGTGCCAGCAAGACCCGCCGGCTCTCCAATGAGCAGTTCTTC | CASKTRRLSNEQFF
NA | TRBJ2-1 | NA | TRBV12-3/TRBV12-4 | 14 | TGTGCCAGCAGTCTACGGCCCGGGGGCGATGAGCAGTTCTTC | CASSLRPGGDEQFF
few | TRBJ1-2 | NA | TRBV30 | 13 | TGTGCCTGGAGTACCTCAGGGACCTATGGCTACACCTTC | CAWSTSGTYGYTF
many | TRBJ2-3 | NA | TRBV20-1 | 13 | TGCAGTGCCTGGTCGGCGCTGGCAGATACGCAGTATTTT | CSAWSALADTQYF
few | TRBJ2-5 | NA | TRBV29-1 | 14 | TGCAGCACGATTGAAGGGGGTTTACAAGAGACCCAGTACTTC | CSTIEGGLQETQYF
NA | TRBJ2-1 | TRBD2 | TRBV6-2/TRBV6-3 | 18 | TGTGCCAGCAGTCACTCGAGTATTTCGGGACTAGCGGGGGGTGAGCAGTTCTTC | CASSHSSISGLAGGEQFF
NA | TRBJ2-7 | NA | TRBV4-2 | 13 | TGTGCCAGCAGCCCATGGGAAGGCTACGAGCAGTACTTC | CASSPWEGYEQYF
few | TRBJ2-4 | NA | TRBV14 | 13 | TGTGCCAGCAGCCACGGAGACAAAAACATTCAGTACTTC | CASSHGDKNIQYF
NA | TRBJ2-5 | NA | TRBV7-2 | 16 | TGTGCCAGCAGCTTATCCCCCCTCGTCGGTCAAGAGACCCAGTACTTC | CASSLSPLVGQETQYF
few | TRBJ2-5 | NA | TRBV6-1 | 13 | TGTGCCAGCAACCAGGGTTTCCGAGAGACCCAGTACTTC | CASNQGFRETQYF
few | TRBJ2-5 | TRBD2 | TRBV20-1 | 15 | TGCAGTGCACCATCGCCGGGACTAAAAGGAGAGACCCAGTACTTC | CSAPSPGLKGETQYF
NA | TRBJ2-5 | NA | TRBV30 | 12 | TGTGCCTGGAAACAGGGACAAGAGACCCAGTACTTC | CAWKQGQETQYF